The text below deals with one TCR beta chain. Its antigen is unidentified. Authors' data handling: Junction-only sequences without quality scores came from ImmunoSEQ, so filtering differed. Only in-frame clones appear in the TCRdb table, and some are missing; sequencing was by immunoSEQ multiplex PCR. V and J calls and clone size come straight from that table; D and trimming were deduced from the DNA. The data hold about 1.1 million clones, with approximately 80% observed a single time. The data are from a study of shared clonotypes between healthy human individuals. Trimming stripped 7 bases from V and 8 bases from J, with 20 bases between. Germline V lookup: CDR1 SQVTM, CDR2 ANQGSEA. The CDR3 has 13 amino acids. Study-level points and caveats: Clonotypes shared by all four sorted-subset donors had higher generation probabilities than non-shared clonotypes.

Every contributor of samples was a Caucasian grown-up residing in Nashville, Tennessee. Material: memory CD4+ T cells from PBMCs. Subset of the sample: CD45RA-negative fraction. The chain has TRBV29-1 and TRBJ1-1, with D possibly matching TRBD1 (5 bases). This receptor was obtained from a man between 18 and 35 years old in good health. Some clones in this sample may be carry-over from other donors' samples. The CDR3 DNA reads as TGCAGCGCTAAAGTTCAAGGGGTGCCCGAAGCTTTCTTT. Its protein product is CSAKVQGVPEAFF.